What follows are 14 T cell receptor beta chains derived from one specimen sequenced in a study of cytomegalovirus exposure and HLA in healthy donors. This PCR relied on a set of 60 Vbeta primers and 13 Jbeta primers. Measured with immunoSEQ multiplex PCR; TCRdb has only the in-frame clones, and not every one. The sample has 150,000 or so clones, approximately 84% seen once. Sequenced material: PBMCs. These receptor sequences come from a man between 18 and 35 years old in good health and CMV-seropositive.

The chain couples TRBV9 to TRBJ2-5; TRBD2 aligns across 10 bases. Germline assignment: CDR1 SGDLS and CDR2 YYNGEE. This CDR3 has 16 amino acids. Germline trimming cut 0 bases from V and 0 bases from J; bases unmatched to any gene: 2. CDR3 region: CASSVGSGGNQETQYF. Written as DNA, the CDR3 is TGTGCCAGCAGCGTAGGTAGCGGGGGGAACCAAGAGACCCAGTACTTC.

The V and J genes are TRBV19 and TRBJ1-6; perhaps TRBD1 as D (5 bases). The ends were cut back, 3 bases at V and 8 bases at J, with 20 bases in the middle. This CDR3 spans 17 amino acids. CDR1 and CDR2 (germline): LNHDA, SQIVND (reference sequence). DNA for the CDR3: TGTGCCAGTAGTATGACCCTCCTTGGGGGGAGGGATTCACCCCTCCACTTT. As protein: CASSMTLLGGRDSPLHF.

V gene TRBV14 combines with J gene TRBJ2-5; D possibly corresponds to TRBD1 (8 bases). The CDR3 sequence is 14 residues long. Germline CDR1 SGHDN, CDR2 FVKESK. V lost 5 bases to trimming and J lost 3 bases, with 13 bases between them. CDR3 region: CASSWTGREETQYF. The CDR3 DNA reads TGTGCCAGCAGCTGGACAGGGAGGGAAGAGACCCAGTACTTC.

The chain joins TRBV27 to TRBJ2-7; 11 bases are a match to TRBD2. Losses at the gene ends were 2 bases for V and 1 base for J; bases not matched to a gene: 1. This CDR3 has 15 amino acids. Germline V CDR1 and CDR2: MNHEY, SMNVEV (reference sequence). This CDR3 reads CASSLTSGGSYEQYF. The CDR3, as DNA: TGTGCCAGCAGTTTAACTAGCGGGGGTTCCTACGAGCAGTACTTC.

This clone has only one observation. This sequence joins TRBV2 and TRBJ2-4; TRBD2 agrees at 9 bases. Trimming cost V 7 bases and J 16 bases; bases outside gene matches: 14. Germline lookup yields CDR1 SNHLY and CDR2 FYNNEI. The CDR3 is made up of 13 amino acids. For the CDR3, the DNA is TGTGCCAGCACTCCCGCCGAGAGGCGGGGGGGTTACTTC. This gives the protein CASTPAERRGGYF.

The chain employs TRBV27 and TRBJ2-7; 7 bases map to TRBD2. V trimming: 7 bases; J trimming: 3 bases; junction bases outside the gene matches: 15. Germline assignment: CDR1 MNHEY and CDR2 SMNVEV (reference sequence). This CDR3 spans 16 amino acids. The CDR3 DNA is TGTGCCAGCACCCCCGAAGGGAGGGGAAGGAGCTACGAGCAGTACTTC. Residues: CASTPEGRGRSYEQYF.

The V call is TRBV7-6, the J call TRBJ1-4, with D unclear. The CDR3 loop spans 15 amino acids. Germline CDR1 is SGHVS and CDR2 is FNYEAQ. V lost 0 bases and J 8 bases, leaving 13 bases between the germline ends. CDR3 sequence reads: CASSLAPGVGEKLFF. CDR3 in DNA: TGTGCCAGCAGCTTAGCGCCCGGGGTCGGGGAAAAACTGTTTTTT.

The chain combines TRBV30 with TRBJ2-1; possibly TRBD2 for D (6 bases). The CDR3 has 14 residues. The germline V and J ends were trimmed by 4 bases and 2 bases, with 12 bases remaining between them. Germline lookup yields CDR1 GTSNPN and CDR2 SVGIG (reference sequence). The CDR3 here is CAWNVAATYNEQFF. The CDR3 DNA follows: TGTGCCTGGAATGTAGCGGCTACCTACAATGAGCAGTTCTTC. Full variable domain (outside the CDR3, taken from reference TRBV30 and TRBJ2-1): SQTIHQWPATLVQPVGSPLSLECTVEGTSNPNLYWYRQAAGRGLQLLFYSVGIGQISSEVPQNLSASRPQDRQFILSSKKLLLSDSGFYLCAWNVAATYNEQFFGPGTRLTVL.

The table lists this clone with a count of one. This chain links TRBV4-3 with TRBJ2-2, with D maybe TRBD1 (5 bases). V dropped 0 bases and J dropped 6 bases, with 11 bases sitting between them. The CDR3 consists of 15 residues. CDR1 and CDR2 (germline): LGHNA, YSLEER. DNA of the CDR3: TGCGCCAGCAGCCAAGACAGGGTATTCTCCGGGGAGCTGTTTTTT. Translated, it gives CASSQDRVFSGELFF.

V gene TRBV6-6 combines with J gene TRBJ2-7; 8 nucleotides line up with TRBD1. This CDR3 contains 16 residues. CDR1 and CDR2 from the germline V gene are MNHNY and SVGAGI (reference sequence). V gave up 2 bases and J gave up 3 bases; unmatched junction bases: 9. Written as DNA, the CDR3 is TGTGCCAGCAGTTACGCGGACAGGGCCGTCTACTACGAGCAGTACTTC. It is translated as CASSYADRAVYYEQYF.

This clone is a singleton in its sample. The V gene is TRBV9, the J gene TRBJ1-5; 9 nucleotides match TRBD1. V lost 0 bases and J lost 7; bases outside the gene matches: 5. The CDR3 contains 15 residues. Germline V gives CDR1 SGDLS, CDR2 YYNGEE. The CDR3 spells CASSVGWDRDQPQHF. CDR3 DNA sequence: TGTGCCAGCAGCGTAGGGTGGGACAGGGACCAGCCCCAGCATTTT.

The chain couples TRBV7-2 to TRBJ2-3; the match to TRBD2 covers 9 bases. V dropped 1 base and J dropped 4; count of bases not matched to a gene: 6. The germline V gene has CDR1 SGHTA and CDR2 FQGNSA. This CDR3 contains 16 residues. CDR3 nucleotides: TGTGCCAGCAGCTTAGTCGGACTAGCGCTGGCAGATACGCAGTATTTT. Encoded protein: CASSLVGLALADTQYF.

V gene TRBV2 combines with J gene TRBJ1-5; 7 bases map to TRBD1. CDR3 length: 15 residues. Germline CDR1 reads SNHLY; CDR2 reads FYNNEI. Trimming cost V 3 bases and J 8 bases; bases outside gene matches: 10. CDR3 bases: TGTGCCAGCAGTGACTGGCAGGGGGGAACTGAGCCCCAGCATTTT. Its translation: CASSDWQGGTEPQHF. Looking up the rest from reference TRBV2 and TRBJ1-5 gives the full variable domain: EPEVTQTPSHQVTQMGQEVILRCVPISNHLYFYWYRQILGQKVEFLVSFYNNEISEKSEIFDDQFSVERPDGSNFTLKIRSTKLEDSAMYFCASSDWQGGTEPQHFGDGTRLSIL.

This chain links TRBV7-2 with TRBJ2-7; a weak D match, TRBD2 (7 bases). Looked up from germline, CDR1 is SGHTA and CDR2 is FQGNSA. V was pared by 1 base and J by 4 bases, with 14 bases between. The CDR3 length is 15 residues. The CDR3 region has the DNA TGTGCCAGCAGCTTAGTGACGGGGGGACAATACGAGCAGTACTTC. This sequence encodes CASSLVTGGQYEQYF.